This T cell receptor (beta chain) was found in a study of blood T cells in healthy people across ages. General study results and limits: Compared with aged donors, long-lived donors showed fewer expanded clones, suggesting selection.

A note on this clonotype: Its target is unknown.

Sample-barcoded 5' priming and a J-beta primer mix drove a second PCR of 7 to 11 cycles. TCRdb reprocessed the 5' RACE reads with MiXCR, giving one entry per CDR3 protein. The sample contains roughly 700,000 distinct CDR3 sequences, approximately 29% of which appear only once. This CDR3 has 14 residues. The germline gives CDR1 ENHRY, CDR2 SYGVKD. Between the trimmed V and J ends, which lost 10 bases and 0 bases, there was a span of 16 bases. Sequenced input: blood. This rearrangement joins TRBV10-3 to TRBJ2-7; tentative D call: TRBD1 (6 bases). The clonotype originates from a woman over 75 in good health. CDR3 residues: CASRKTGYSYEQYF. The CDR3 DNA reads TGTGCCAGCAGAAAGACAGGCTACTCCTACGAGCAGTACTTC.